One and the same sample provided the 32 T cell receptor beta chains below, sequenced in a study of T cells in Graves' hyperthyroidism and ophthalmopathy. Amplification of TCR beta CDR3 regions was performed using RNA transcripts as template. HTBI primers drove first-round RT-PCR of the TCR CDR3. MiXCR was run by TCRdb on the multiplex PCR reads, yielding one entry per CDR3 protein. The data show roughly 600,000 distinct CDR3 sequences, roughly 15% seen once. Sequencing was carried out using blood. Receptors were obtained from a woman aged 50 to 60 with Graves' ophthalmopathy.

This clonotype showed up many times. This sequence joins TRBV7-2 and TRBJ2-5, with 8 bases lining up with TRBD2. The trim removed 5 bases at V and 5 bases at J, leaving 16 bases unmatched. The V gene's germline CDR1 is SGHTA and CDR2 FQGNSA. CDR3 length: 17 amino acids. The CDR3 DNA sequence: TGTGCCAGCAGCCTCCCCTCACTAGCGGACACACGGGAGACCCAGTACTTC. Protein sequence: CASSLPSLADTRETQYF.

Only a few counts were recorded for this clonotype. The chain recombines TRBV6-1 with TRBJ2-7; D is possibly TRBD1 or TRBD2 (6 bases each). CDR3 length: 14 amino acids. Germline CDR1 MNHNS, CDR2 SASEGT. Trimming cost V 6 bases and J 4 bases, with 16 bases left between them. The CDR3 DNA is TGTGCCAGCAGGTTAGAGGGGGGCCCTTACGAGCAGTACTTC. Its translation: CASRLEGGPYEQYF.

This clonotype was counted many times. This chain connects TRBV6-2 or TRBV6-3 to TRBJ2-7; 15 bases are shared with TRBD2. CDR1 is MNHEY, CDR2 SVGEGT, per germline. With V trimmed by 6 bases and J by 5 bases, 5 bases remained unmatched. This CDR3 region has 15 residues. The CDR3 reads CASSPRTSGRDEQYF. CDR3 DNA sequence: TGTGCCAGCAGCCCTAGGACTAGCGGGAGGGACGAGCAGTACTTC.

This clonotype occurred many times. The chain uses TRBV7-2 and TRBJ1-1; D perhaps matches TRBD1 (5 bases). CDR1 and CDR2 from the germline V gene are SGHTA and FQGNSA. CDR3 length: 14 residues. V shed 5 bases and J shed 2 bases, with 12 bases lying between them. The CDR3 is CASSRGGSNTEAFF. DNA of the CDR3: TGTGCCAGCAGCCGCGGGGGGTCTAACACTGAAGCTTTCTTT.

This clonotype was counted only a few times. The CDR3 DNA reads as TGCGCCAGCAGCCCGGGACTAGCGGGAGGGTACCAAGAGACCCAGTACTTC. Encoded protein: CASSPGLAGGYQETQYF. V is TRBV5-1 and J is TRBJ2-5, with TRBD2 identical over 16 bases. The CDR3 totals 17 residues. The V segment lost 4 bases and the J segment 0 bases; nucleotides outside the gene matches: 3. The germline CDR1 and CDR2 sequences are SGHRS and YFSETQ.

This clonotype turned up a few times. A much larger clone lies one base from this, so it may be a read error. The genes are TRBV20-1 and TRBJ2-3; TRBD2 matches 12 bases. Germline CDR1 reads DFQATT; CDR2 reads SNEGSKA (reference sequence). The CDR3 covers 15 residues. The V and J ends lost 5 bases and 7 bases, in that order; junction bases with no gene match: 10. CDR3 DNA sequence: TGCAGTGCTGAGTCTAGCGGGAGGGGGACAAATACGCAGTATTTT. It yields the protein CSAESSGRGTNTQYF.

The chain links TRBV2 to TRBJ1-2; TRBD1 might be the D (5 bases). Trimming stripped 4 bases from V and 5 bases from J, with 17 bases between. This CDR3 spans 15 amino acids. Germline V gene sequence: CDR1 SNHLY, CDR2 FYNNEI. The chain's CDR3 is CASSVMQVGAYGYTF. The DNA for the CDR3 is TGTGCCAGCAGTGTCATGCAGGTCGGGGCATATGGCTACACCTTC.

In regard to this clonotype: A read error may explain this, as a much larger clone is one base away. This chain connects TRBV29-1 to TRBJ1-2, with D possibly TRBD1 on 6 matching bases. V lost 8 bases to trimming and J lost 6 bases, with 22 bases between them. CDR3 length: 14 amino acids. Looked up from germline, CDR1 is SQVTM and CDR2 is ANQGSEA. CDR3 nucleotide sequence: TGCAGCTCAGATCCTGGAGGGGGTGATGATGGCTACACCTTC. Translated, it gives CSSDPGGGDDGYTF.

The rearrangement joins TRBV30 to TRBJ2-3; no clear D. The CDR3 has 12 amino acids. The V end was cut by 1 base, the J end by 2 bases, with 4 bases between. Looked up from germline, CDR1 is GTSNPN and CDR2 is SVGIG (reference sequence). CDR3 amino acids: CAWSGDTDTQYF. The CDR3 nucleotides read TGTGCCTGGAGTGGAGACACAGATACGCAGTATTTT.

This chain connects TRBV9 to TRBJ2-1; D might be TRBD2 (5 bases). Germline V CDR1 and CDR2: SGDLS, YYNGEE. CDR3 length: 16 residues. The V and J ends lost 0 bases and 4 bases respectively, with 14 bases between them. CDR3 DNA: TGTGCCAGCAGCGTAGAATGGGGAGATACGTACAATGAGCAGTTCTTC. Amino acid sequence: CASSVEWGDTYNEQFF. Based on the CDR3 plus reference TRBV9 and TRBJ2-1, the full variable domain is DSGVTQTPKHLITATGQRVTLRCSPRSGDLSVYWYQQSLDQGLQFLIQYYNGEERAKGNILERFSAQQFPDLHSELNLSSLELGDSALYFCASSVEWGDTYNEQFFGPGTRLTVL.

This clonotype was observed a few times. This chain links TRBV9 with TRBJ1-4; TRBD1 matches 8 bases. This CDR3 spans 14 amino acids. Per germline, CDR1 SGDLS and CDR2 YYNGEE. V was pared by 3 bases and J by 7 bases, with 5 bases of the junction left unmatched. CDR3 in amino acids: CASSATGVVEKLFF. In DNA form, the CDR3 reads TGTGCCAGCAGCGCGACAGGGGTGGTTGAAAAACTGTTTTTT.

The sample holds many counts of this clonotype. The chain is built from TRBV9 and TRBJ2-2, with 12 bases aligning to TRBD2. CDR1 and CDR2 from the germline V gene are SGDLS and YYNGEE. This CDR3 region has 17 residues. Trimming took 2 bases from V and 4 from J; bases not matched to a gene: 6. The DNA for the CDR3 is TGTGCCAGCAGCGTCAGACTAGCGGGAGAGAGCACCGGGGAGCTGTTTTTT. Translated, it gives CASSVRLAGESTGELFF. The full variable domain, rest sourced from reference TRBV9 and TRBJ2-2, is DSGVTQTPKHLITATGQRVTLRCSPRSGDLSVYWYQQSLDQGLQFLIQYYNGEERAKGNILERFSAQQFPDLHSELNLSSLELGDSALYFCASSVRLAGESTGELFFGEGSRLTVL.

This clonotype has ten or more counts. The chain links TRBV5-1 to TRBJ2-3; TRBD1 matches at 7 bases. The CDR3 covers 13 residues. V shed 0 bases, J shed 8 bases, and the junction held 3 bases outside the gene matches. Germline CDR1 is SGHRS and CDR2 is YFSETQ. CDR3 DNA sequence: TGCGCCAGCAGCTTGGAAAAGGGGGCTACGCAGTATTTT. Translated: CASSLEKGATQYF. Full variable domain (missing parts from reference TRBV5-1 and TRBJ2-3): KAGVTQTPRYLIKTRGQQVTLSCSPISGHRSVSWYQQTPGQGLQFLFEYFSETQRNKGNFPGRFSGRQFSNSRSEMNVSTLELGDSALYLCASSLEKGATQYFGPGTRLTVL.

This clonotype was seen a few times. The V call is TRBV29-1, the J call TRBJ2-5, with D hard to call. The CDR3 has 10 residues. CDR1 is SQVTM and CDR2 is ANQGSEA in the germline V gene. V gave up 6 bases and J gave up 5 bases, with 7 bases separating them. The DNA of the CDR3 is TGCAGCGTCCAAGCGGAGACCCAGTACTTC. Protein product: CSVQAETQYF.

This clonotype occurred a few times. Possible read error: a much larger clone is one base away. The chain combines TRBV20-1 with TRBJ2-1; 7 bases map to TRBD2. J was trimmed by 1 base and V by 5 bases; bases with no gene match: 17. Germline CDR1 DFQATT, CDR2 SNEGSKA (reference sequence). The CDR3 is 18 amino acids. The CDR3: CSARGPTSSWASYNEQFF. The CDR3 region has the DNA TGCAGTGCTCGAGGACCGACTAGCTCCTGGGCTTCCTACAATGAGCAGTTCTTC.

This clonotype was seen a few times. V is TRBV20-1 and J is TRBJ1-1; 8 bases are shared with TRBD1. The V and J ends lost 6 bases and 1 base, in that order; junction bases with no gene match: 7. The CDR3 extends over 14 amino acids. Germline assignment: CDR1 DFQATT and CDR2 SNEGSKA (reference sequence). CDR3 region: CSATNRGGNTEAFF. Here the CDR3 DNA reads TGCAGTGCGACAAACAGGGGGGGGAACACTGAAGCTTTCTTT.

The rearrangement joins TRBV19 to TRBJ2-1; 12 bases are shared with TRBD2. Germline CDR1 reads LNHDA; CDR2 reads SQIVND (reference sequence). V lost 7 bases and J lost 6; bases outside the gene matches: 7. CDR3 length: 15 residues. The CDR3 DNA follows: TGTGCCAGTACCAAGACTAGCGGGAGCACCAATGAGCAGTTCTTC. This sequence encodes CASTKTSGSTNEQFF.

As regards this clonotype: A much larger clonotype is one base distant, so this may be a read error. The chain is built from TRBV6-1 and TRBJ1-2; D is uncertain. V lost 8 bases, J lost 8 bases, and 21 bases lay in between. This CDR3 comprises 14 residues. Germline V CDR1 and CDR2: MNHNS, SASEGT. Written as DNA, the CDR3 is TGTGCCAGCTCAAGTGGGCCCCTCGCGGCCGGCTACACCTTC. It yields the protein CASSSGPLAAGYTF.

This clonotype was seen at least ten times. The chain couples TRBV27 to TRBJ1-1, with D tentatively TRBD1 (5 bases). The germline gives CDR1 MNHEY, CDR2 SMNVEV (reference sequence). The length of the CDR3 is 14 residues. Deletions cut 5 bases from V and 5 bases from J, with 15 bases between. The CDR3: CASSVGHPGTEAFF. The CDR3 coding sequence is TGTGCCAGCAGTGTAGGACACCCCGGGACTGAAGCTTTCTTT.

The chain is built from TRBV14 and TRBJ2-1; TRBD2 agrees at 11 bases. Trimming cost V 4 bases and J 6 bases; bases outside gene matches: 8. Per germline, CDR1 SGHDN and CDR2 FVKESK. The CDR3 has 16 amino acids. DNA for the CDR3: TGTGCCAGCAGCCGGAGGACTAGCGGGTATCTCAATGAGCAGTTCTTC. This gives the protein CASSRRTSGYLNEQFF.

About this clonotype: Being one base from a much bigger clone, this may be a read error. This chain connects TRBV5-5 to TRBJ1-1; TRBD1 aligns across 9 bases. In germline, CDR1 is SGHKS, CDR2 YYEKEE (reference sequence). Trimming cost V 3 bases and J 7 bases; bases outside gene matches: 7. The CDR3 consists of 14 residues. CDR3 amino acids: CASSSDRGLGEAFF. CDR3 coding DNA: TGTGCCAGCAGCTCGGACAGGGGTTTGGGTGAAGCTTTCTTT.

This clonotype has ten or more counts. This sequence joins TRBV11-2 and TRBJ2-4; TRBD2 is a possible D gene (6 bases). V gave up 1 base and J gave up 1 base, with 23 bases separating them. Germline V gene lookup returns CDR1 SGHAT and CDR2 FQNNGV. This CDR3 region has 20 residues. For the CDR3, the DNA is TGTGCCAGCAGCTTAGCCCCATTGACAAGTATGGCGGGGGCCAAAAACATTCAGTACTTC. Translating gives CASSLAPLTSMAGAKNIQYF.

At least ten counts were recorded for this clonotype. V gene TRBV18 combines with J gene TRBJ1-5, with D possibly matching TRBD1 (5 bases). This CDR3 has 17 amino acids. Germline lookup yields CDR1 KGHSH and CDR2 LQKENI. The ends were cut back, 0 bases at V and 4 bases at J, with 16 bases in the middle. The CDR3 here is CASSPPPFGGGNQPQHF. CDR3 bases: TGTGCCAGCTCACCACCACCGTTTGGCGGGGGTAATCAGCCCCAGCATTTT.

This clonotype was seen repeatedly, ten times or more. V and J are TRBV28 and TRBJ1-1; possibly TRBD1 for D (6 bases). V lost 6 bases and J lost 4, with 15 bases in between. Germline-derived CDR1 and CDR2 are MDHEN and SYDVKM. CDR3 length equals 14 residues. The CDR3 sequence is CASRGAGEGTEAFF. The CDR3 DNA reads as TGTGCCAGCAGGGGGGCAGGGGAGGGCACTGAAGCTTTCTTT.

V gene TRBV5-4 combines with J gene TRBJ2-3; tentatively, D is TRBD2 (6 bases). The V gene's germline CDR1 is SGHNT and CDR2 YYREEE (reference sequence). With 7 bases removed from V and 0 bases from J, the gap between germline ends came to 15 bases. The CDR3 has 15 residues. The CDR3 sequence is CASGSGGKSTDTQYF. CDR3 coding DNA: TGTGCCAGCGGATCGGGCGGGAAGAGCACAGATACGCAGTATTTT.

The gene calls are TRBV29-1 and TRBJ2-5; D may be TRBD2 (5 bases). From germline, CDR1 is SQVTM and CDR2 ANQGSEA. Trimming stripped 4 bases from V and 9 bases from J, with 18 bases between. CDR3 length: 13 amino acids. The chain's CDR3 is CSVGPSGSGAQYF. The CDR3 DNA reads as TGCAGCGTTGGACCCTCGGGGAGCGGCGCCCAGTACTTC.

At least ten counts were recorded for this clonotype. This sequence joins TRBV6-2 or TRBV6-3 and TRBJ2-1; possibly TRBD2 for D (5 bases). This CDR3 is built from 14 residues. The germline V and J ends were trimmed by 10 bases and 3 bases, with 16 bases remaining between them. Per germline, CDR1 MNHEY and CDR2 SVGEGT. The CDR3 loop is CATGTRLHYNEQFF. The CDR3 DNA reads as TGTGCCACCGGAACTAGGTTGCACTACAATGAGCAGTTCTTC.

This clonotype was seen at least ten times. V and J are TRBV3-1 and TRBJ2-1, with D tentatively TRBD2 (6 bases). The CDR3 is made up of 15 amino acids. Germline CDR1 reads LGHDT; CDR2 reads YNNKEL (reference sequence). The germline V and J ends were trimmed by 2 bases and 0 bases, with 8 bases remaining between them. CDR3 residues: CASSQSGSSYNEQFF. For the CDR3, the DNA is TGTGCCAGCAGCCAAAGCGGGTCCTCCTACAATGAGCAGTTCTTC.

This clonotype showed up just a few times. This chain joins TRBV27 and TRBJ1-1; no clear D. The CDR3 covers 16 residues. Trimming stripped 6 bases from V and 1 base from J, with 18 bases between. Germline CDR1 MNHEY, CDR2 SMNVEV (reference sequence). The CDR3 region is CASRVWGIDGNTEAFF. As DNA, the CDR3 is TGTGCCAGCAGAGTTTGGGGAATAGACGGGAACACTGAAGCTTTCTTT.

The sample holds many counts of this clonotype. The chain has TRBV2 and TRBJ1-2; no definite D call. V lost 3 bases and J 12 bases, leaving 8 bases between the germline ends. CDR3 length equals 10 residues. Germline V gene data show CDR1 as SNHLY and CDR2 as FYNNEI. DNA of the CDR3: TGTGCCAGCAGTGAGTTCGATGACACCTTC. Translating gives CASSEFDDTF.

The rearrangement joins TRBV10-3 to TRBJ2-1; no clear D gene. The V and J ends lost 3 bases and 7 bases respectively, with 7 bases between them. This CDR3 region has 12 residues. CDR1 and CDR2 (germline): ENHRY, SYGVKD. This CDR3 reads CAISDTGNEQFF. DNA of the CDR3: TGTGCCATCAGTGATACGGGTAATGAGCAGTTCTTC.

This clonotype was detected only a few times. This chain uses TRBV14 with TRBJ2-5, with D unclear. CDR3 length: 15 amino acids. Germline CDR1 and CDR2: SGHDN and FVKESK. Trimming removed 0 bases from V and 3 bases from J, with 11 bases in between. CDR3 sequence reads: CASSQDLDDKETQYF. CDR3 DNA sequence: TGTGCCAGCAGCCAAGATCTGGACGACAAAGAGACCCAGTACTTC.